This T cell receptor beta chain appears in the sequencing data of a study of T cells in localized non-small cell lung cancer. Sequencing was performed with immunoSEQ multiplex PCR; in TCRdb, only in-frame clones are kept and a portion is missing. The top ten hold 35% to 40% of the sample, which has more than 30,000 clones, 78% seen once. Germline values: CDR1 SGHTA, CDR2 FQGNSA. The CDR3 runs to 13 residues. V lost 2 bases and J lost 6, with 11 bases in between. The gene calls are TRBV7-2 and TRBJ2-7; maybe TRBD1 (6 bases). This TCR was sampled from a male donor aged 60 or over with stage II squamous cell lung carcinoma. Sequenced here: peripheral blood, sampled before any cancer treatment. CDR3 loop: CASSLQGLGEQYF. CDR3 nucleotide sequence: TGTGCCAGCAGCTTACAGGGGTTGGGCGAGCAGTACTTC.